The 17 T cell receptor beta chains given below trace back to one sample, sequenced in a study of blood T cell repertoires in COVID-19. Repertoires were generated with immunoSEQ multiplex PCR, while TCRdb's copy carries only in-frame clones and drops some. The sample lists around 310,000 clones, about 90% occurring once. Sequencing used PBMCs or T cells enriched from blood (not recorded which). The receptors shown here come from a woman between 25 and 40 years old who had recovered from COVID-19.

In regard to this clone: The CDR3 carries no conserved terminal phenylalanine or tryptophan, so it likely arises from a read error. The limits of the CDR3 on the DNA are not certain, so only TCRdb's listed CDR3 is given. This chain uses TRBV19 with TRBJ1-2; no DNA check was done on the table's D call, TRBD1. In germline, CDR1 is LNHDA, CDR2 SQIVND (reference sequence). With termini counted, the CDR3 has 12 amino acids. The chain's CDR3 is CASSNDLGTVGL.

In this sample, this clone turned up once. The CDR3 region has the DNA TGTGCCAGCAGCCCCCTTTTCGTAGATAAAGAGACCCAGTACTTC. It specifies CASSPLFVDKETQYF. The J gene is TRBJ2-5, the V gene TRBV7-9; D gene uncertain. V lost 5 bases and J lost 3, with 16 bases in between. The germline CDR1 and CDR2 sequences are SEHNR and FQNEAQ (reference sequence). There are 15 residues in the CDR3.

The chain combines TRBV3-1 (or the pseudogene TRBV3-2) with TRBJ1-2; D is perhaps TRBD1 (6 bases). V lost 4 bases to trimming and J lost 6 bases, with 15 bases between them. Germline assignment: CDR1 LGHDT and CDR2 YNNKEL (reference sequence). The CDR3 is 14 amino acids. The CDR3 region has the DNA TGTGCCAGCAGCCCCTTGGACAGTCCTAATGGCTACACCTTC. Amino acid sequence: CASSPLDSPNGYTF.

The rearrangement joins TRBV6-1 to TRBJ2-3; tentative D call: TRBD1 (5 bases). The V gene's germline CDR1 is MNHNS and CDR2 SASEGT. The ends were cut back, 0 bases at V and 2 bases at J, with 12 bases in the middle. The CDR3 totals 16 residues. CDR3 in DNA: TGTGCCAGCAGTGAAGCCCCGGACACTAACACAGATACGCAGTATTTT. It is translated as CASSEAPDTNTDTQYF.

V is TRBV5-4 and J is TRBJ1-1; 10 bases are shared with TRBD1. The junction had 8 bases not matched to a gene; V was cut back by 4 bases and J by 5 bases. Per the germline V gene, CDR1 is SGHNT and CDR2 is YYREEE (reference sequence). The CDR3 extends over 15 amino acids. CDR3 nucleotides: TGTGCCAGCAGCAAAATGACAGGGGGCGTAACTGAAGCTTTCTTT. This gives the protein CASSKMTGGVTEAFF.

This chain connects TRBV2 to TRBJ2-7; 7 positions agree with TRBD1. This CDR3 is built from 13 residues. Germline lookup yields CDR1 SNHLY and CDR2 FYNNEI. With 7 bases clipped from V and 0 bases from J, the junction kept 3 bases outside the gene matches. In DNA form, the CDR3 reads TGTGCCAGCACCGGACAGGCCTCCTACGAGCAGTACTTC. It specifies CASTGQASYEQYF.

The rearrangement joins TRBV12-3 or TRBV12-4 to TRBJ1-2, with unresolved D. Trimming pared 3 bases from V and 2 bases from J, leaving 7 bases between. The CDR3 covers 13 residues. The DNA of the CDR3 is TGTGCCAGCAGTTTTACAGTAAACTATGGCTACACCTTC. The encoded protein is CASSFTVNYGYTF.

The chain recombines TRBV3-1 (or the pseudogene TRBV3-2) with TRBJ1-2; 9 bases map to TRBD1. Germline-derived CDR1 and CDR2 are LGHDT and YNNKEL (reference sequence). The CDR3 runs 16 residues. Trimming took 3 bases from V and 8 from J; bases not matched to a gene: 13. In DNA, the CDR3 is TGTGCCAGCAGCCATGCGGACAGGGGTATTGGTCGGGGCTACACCTTC. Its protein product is CASSHADRGIGRGYTF.

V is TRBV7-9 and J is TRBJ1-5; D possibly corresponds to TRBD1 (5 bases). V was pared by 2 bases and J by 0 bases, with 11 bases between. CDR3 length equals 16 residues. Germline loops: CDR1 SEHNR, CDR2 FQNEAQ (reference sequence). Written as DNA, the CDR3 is TGTGCCAGCAGCTTATACGGGGGGAATAGCAATCAGCCCCAGCATTTT. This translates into CASSLYGGNSNQPQHF. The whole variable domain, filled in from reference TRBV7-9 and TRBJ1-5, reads DTGVSQNPRHKITKRGQNVTFRCDPISEHNRLYWYRQTLGQGPEFLTYFQNEAQLEKSRLLSDRFSAERPKGSFSTLEIQRTEQGDSAMYLCASSLYGGNSNQPQHFGDGTRLSIL.

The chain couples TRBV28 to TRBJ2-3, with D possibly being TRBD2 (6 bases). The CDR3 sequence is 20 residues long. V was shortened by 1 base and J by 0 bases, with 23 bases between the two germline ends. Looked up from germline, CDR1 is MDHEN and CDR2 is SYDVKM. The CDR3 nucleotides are TGTGCCAGCAGTTTATTTGGGGACTCGGTTCCGGTGGCTAGCACAGATACGCAGTATTTT. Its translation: CASSLFGDSVPVASTDTQYF.

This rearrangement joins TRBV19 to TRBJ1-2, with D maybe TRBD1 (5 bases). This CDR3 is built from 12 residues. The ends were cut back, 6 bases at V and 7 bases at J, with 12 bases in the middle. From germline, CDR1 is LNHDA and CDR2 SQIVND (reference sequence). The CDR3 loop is CASRRGRSGYTF. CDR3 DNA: TGTGCCAGTAGAAGGGGCAGGAGTGGCTACACCTTC.

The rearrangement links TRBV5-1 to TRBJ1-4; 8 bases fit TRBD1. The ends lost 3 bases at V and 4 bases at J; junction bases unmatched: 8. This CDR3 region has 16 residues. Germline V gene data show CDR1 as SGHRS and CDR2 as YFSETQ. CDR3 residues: CASSYDSGGGNEKLFF. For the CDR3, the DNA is TGCGCCAGCAGCTACGACTCAGGGGGCGGTAATGAAAAACTGTTTTTT.

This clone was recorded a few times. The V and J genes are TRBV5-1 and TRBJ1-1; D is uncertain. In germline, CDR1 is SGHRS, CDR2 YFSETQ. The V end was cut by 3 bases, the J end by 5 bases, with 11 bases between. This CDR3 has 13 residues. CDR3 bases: TGCGCCAGCAGCTCCGGTAGTGAGACTGAAGCTTTCTTT. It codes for CASSSGSETEAFF.

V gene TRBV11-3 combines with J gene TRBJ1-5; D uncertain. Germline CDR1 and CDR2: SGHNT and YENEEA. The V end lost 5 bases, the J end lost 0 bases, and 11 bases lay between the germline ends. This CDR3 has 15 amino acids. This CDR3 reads CASSRRSHSNQPQHF. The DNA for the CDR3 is TGTGCCAGCAGCCGCCGGTCCCATAGCAATCAGCCCCAGCATTTT.

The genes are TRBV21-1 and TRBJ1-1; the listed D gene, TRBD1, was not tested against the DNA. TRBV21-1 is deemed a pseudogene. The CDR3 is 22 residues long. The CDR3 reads CASSKAYRDRRPRINVNTEAFF. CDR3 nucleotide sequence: TGTGCCAGCAGCAAAGCGTACCGGGACAGGAGACCACGGATAAACGTGAACACTGAAGCTTTCTTT.

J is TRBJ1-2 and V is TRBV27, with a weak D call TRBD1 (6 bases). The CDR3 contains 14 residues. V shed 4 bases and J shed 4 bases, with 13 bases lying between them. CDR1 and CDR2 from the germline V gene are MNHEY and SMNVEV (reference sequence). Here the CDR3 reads CASSSGRGAYGYTF. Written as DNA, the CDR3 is TGTGCCAGCAGTTCCGGCAGGGGCGCCTATGGCTACACCTTC.

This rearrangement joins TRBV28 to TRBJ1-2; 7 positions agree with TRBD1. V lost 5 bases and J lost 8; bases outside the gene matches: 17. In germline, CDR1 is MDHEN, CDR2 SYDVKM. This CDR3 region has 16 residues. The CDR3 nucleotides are TGTGCCAGCAGTCCTCTAGGGGGCGCGAAATTTCGGGGCTACACCTTC. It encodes CASSPLGGAKFRGYTF.